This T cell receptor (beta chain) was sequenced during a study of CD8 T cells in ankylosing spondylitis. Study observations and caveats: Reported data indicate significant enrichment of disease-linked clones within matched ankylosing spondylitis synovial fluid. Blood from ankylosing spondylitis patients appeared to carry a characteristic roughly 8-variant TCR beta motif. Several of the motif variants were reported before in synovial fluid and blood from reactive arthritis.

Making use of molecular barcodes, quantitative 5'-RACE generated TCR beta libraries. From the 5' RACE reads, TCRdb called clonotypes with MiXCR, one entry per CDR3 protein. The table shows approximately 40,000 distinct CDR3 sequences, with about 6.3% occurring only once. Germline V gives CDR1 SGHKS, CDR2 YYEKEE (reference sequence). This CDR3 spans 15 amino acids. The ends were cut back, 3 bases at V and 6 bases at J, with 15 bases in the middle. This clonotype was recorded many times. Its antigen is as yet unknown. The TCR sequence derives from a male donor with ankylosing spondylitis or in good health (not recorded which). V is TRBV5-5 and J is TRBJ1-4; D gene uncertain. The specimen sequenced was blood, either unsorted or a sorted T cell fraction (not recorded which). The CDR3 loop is CASSSGRASYEKLFF. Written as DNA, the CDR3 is TGTGCCAGCAGCTCCGGACGGGCAAGCTATGAAAAACTGTTTTTT.